Listed below are T cell receptor beta chains from one sample, sequenced in a study of graft-versus-host responses after intestinal transplantation. Produced via immunoSEQ multiplex PCR; TCRdb's table is partial and in-frame only. Found here are tens of thousands of clones, approximately 92% of them singletons; the top ten hold around 1.1%. The antigens of these receptors remain unknown. The material sequenced was unstimulated CD8+ T cells sorted from spleen or lymph node cells, taken before transplant. Every receptor here comes from a human donor who was the organ donor for an intestinal transplant. Both conserved end residues are part of each CDR3. The order of the fields is D gene, V gene, J gene, clone size, CDR3 DNA, CDR3 protein. The D gene is left open where the match is weak. Clone size is shown for a subset of rows, as once, few, many or a class of expanded clone.

D: TRBD2; V: TRBV9; J: TRBJ2-5; size: NA; DNA: TGTGCCAGCAGCGTAGGGGTAGCGGGAAACCAAGAGACCCAGTACTTC; CDR3: CASSVGVAGNQETQYF
D: NA; V: TRBV5-6; J: TRBJ2-2; size: NA; DNA: TGTGCCAGCAGCTTAGGCTCAGGCACCGGGGAGCTGTTTTTT; CDR3: CASSLGSGTGELFF
D: NA; V: TRBV7-9; J: TRBJ2-1; size: NA; DNA: TGTGCCAGCAGCGCAGTAAGGGGCCCCAATGAGCAGTTCTTC; CDR3: CASSAVRGPNEQFF
D: TRBD2; V: TRBV4-2; J: TRBJ2-7; size: NA; DNA: TGTGCCAGCAGCCAAGGGGGGGGTTCCTACGAGCAGTACTTC; CDR3: CASSQGGGSYEQYF
D: TRBD2; V: TRBV15; J: TRBJ2-3; size: NA; DNA: TGTGCCACCAGCGGGCGCAGCGGGGTTTGGAATACGCAGTATTTT; CDR3: CATSGRSGVWNTQYF
D: TRBD2; V: TRBV6-4; J: TRBJ2-1; size: NA; DNA: TGTGCCAGCAGTGACTTCGGGGGGGCCGATGAGCAGTTCTTC; CDR3: CASSDFGGADEQFF
D: TRBD2; V: TRBV30; J: TRBJ2-3; size: once; DNA: TGTGCCTCCAGCGGGGGGGATGGTACGCAGTATTTT; CDR3: CASSGGDGTQYF
D: TRBD1; V: TRBV15; J: TRBJ2-2; size: NA; DNA: TGTGCCACCAGCAGAGATCCCCCCACAGGGGTGCTATGGTTTGGCGCCGGGGAGCTGTTTTTT; CDR3: CATSRDPPTGVLWFGAGELFF
D: NA; V: TRBV13; J: TRBJ2-1; size: NA; DNA: TGTGCCAGCAGCCCCCCCTCCTTGGAGCAGTTCTTC; CDR3: CASSPPSLEQFF
D: TRBD1; V: TRBV27; J: TRBJ2-1; size: NA; DNA: TGTGCCAGCAGTCCGGGGACAGGGGGTGTCAATGAGCAGTTCTTC; CDR3: CASSPGTGGVNEQFF
D: NA; V: TRBV9; J: TRBJ2-2; size: NA; DNA: TGTGCCAGCGGACTTCACACCGGGGAGCTGTTTTTT; CDR3: CASGLHTGELFF
D: TRBD2; V: TRBV7-9; J: TRBJ2-3; size: once; DNA: TGTGCCAGCAGTGACCCCACTAGCGGGAATTCAGATACGCAGTATTTT; CDR3: CASSDPTSGNSDTQYF
D: NA; V: TRBV19; J: TRBJ2-5; size: once; DNA: TGTGCCAGTAGTATAGACGCAGAAGAGACCCAGTACTTC; CDR3: CASSIDAEETQYF
D: NA; V: TRBV19; J: TRBJ2-7; size: NA; DNA: TGTGCCAGTAGTATATCAGGGGATTCCTACGAGCAGTACTTC; CDR3: CASSISGDSYEQYF
D: NA; V: TRBV9; J: TRBJ2-1; size: NA; DNA: TGTGCCAGCAGCGTAGAGGGGGACAATGAGCAGTTCTTC; CDR3: CASSVEGDNEQFF
D: NA; V: TRBV7-9; J: TRBJ2-7; size: NA; DNA: TGTGCCCTGGGCTCGTCCTACGAGCAGTACTTC; CDR3: CALGSSYEQYF
D: TRBD2; V: TRBV13; J: TRBJ2-3; size: NA; DNA: TGTGCCAGCAGCACGCGCGACCCAGGATTAGCGGGAGGGGTGAGAGATACGCAGTATTTT; CDR3: CASSTRDPGLAGGVRDTQYF
D: NA; V: TRBV7-8; J: TRBJ2-1; size: NA; DNA: TGTGCCAGCAGCTTAGGGCTAGCGACCTACAATGAGCAGTTCTTC; CDR3: CASSLGLATYNEQFF
D: TRBD1; V: TRBV4-1; J: TRBJ1-4; size: NA; DNA: TGCGCCAGCAGCCACGACAGGGGGCGGGATGAAAAACTGTTTTTT; CDR3: CASSHDRGRDEKLFF
D: TRBD2; V: TRBV19; J: TRBJ2-3; size: NA; DNA: TGTGCCAGTAGGGGGGTAGCGGGTACAGATACGCAGTATTTT; CDR3: CASRGVAGTDTQYF
D: NA; V: TRBV5-6; J: TRBJ2-7; size: few; DNA: TGTGCCAGCAGCTTTCCAGCGAAAACCTACGAGCAGTACTTC; CDR3: CASSFPAKTYEQYF
D: TRBD1; V: TRBV4-2; J: TRBJ1-1; size: NA; DNA: TGTGCCAGCACCCCACTAATGACAGGGAAGGAAGCTTTCTTT; CDR3: CASTPLMTGKEAFF
D: NA; V: TRBV7-9; J: TRBJ1-1; size: NA; DNA: TGTGCCAGCAGCTTAACGGCGGGCTTATGGACTGAAGCTTTCTTT; CDR3: CASSLTAGLWTEAFF
D: NA; V: TRBV21-1; J: TRBJ2-7; size: NA; DNA: TGTGCCAGCAGCAAGGGGGGACCCACGACCTACGAGCAGTACTTC; CDR3: CASSKGGPTTYEQYF
D: NA; V: TRBV7-9; J: TRBJ2-1; size: NA; DNA: TGTGCCAGCAGCTTACCTATCTACAATGAGCAGTTCTTC; CDR3: CASSLPIYNEQFF
D: TRBD1; V: TRBV7-9; J: TRBJ2-2; size: NA; DNA: TGTGCCAGCGGGGGGACAGGGGGCGAGTCCGGGGAGCTGTTTTTT; CDR3: CASGGTGGESGELFF
D: NA; V: TRBV5-4; J: TRBJ2-7; size: few; DNA: TGTGCCAGCAGCTTAGGGGGAACCTACGAGCAGTACTTC; CDR3: CASSLGGTYEQYF
D: TRBD2; V: TRBV30; J: TRBJ2-1; size: NA; DNA: TGTGCCTGGAAACTAGCGGGGGGCTCCTACAATGAGCAGTTCTTC; CDR3: CAWKLAGGSYNEQFF
D: TRBD1; V: TRBV15; J: TRBJ1-1; size: NA; DNA: TGTGCCACCAGCAGAGTCAGGACAGGGAACACTGAAGCTTTCTTT; CDR3: CATSRVRTGNTEAFF
D: TRBD1; V: TRBV28; J: TRBJ2-7; size: NA; DNA: TGTGCCAGCAGTTTAGTGGGACAGGACTACGAGCAGTACTTC; CDR3: CASSLVGQDYEQYF
D: NA; V: TRBV27; J: TRBJ2-1; size: NA; DNA: TGTGCCAGCAGTTCGGGGTACCCGGTCAATGAGCAGTTCTTC; CDR3: CASSSGYPVNEQFF
D: TRBD1; V: TRBV4-1; J: TRBJ1-1; size: NA; DNA: TGCGCCAGCAGCCAAGTTTTGAGGGGGCGAGACACTGAAGCTTTCTTT; CDR3: CASSQVLRGRDTEAFF
D: TRBD2; V: TRBV11-2; J: TRBJ2-1; size: NA; DNA: TGTGCCAGCAGCTTAGGGACTAGCGGGGGCAATGAGCAGTTCTTC; CDR3: CASSLGTSGGNEQFF
D: NA; V: TRBV4-2; J: TRBJ2-7; size: NA; DNA: TGTGCCAGCAGCCAAGGGTGGACGGGAGCCTACGAGCAGTACTTC; CDR3: CASSQGWTGAYEQYF
D: TRBD2; V: TRBV7-9; J: TRBJ2-1; size: NA; DNA: TGTGCCAGCAGCTTAGTAGTGCGGGAGGGATACAAGGATGAGCAGTTCTTC; CDR3: CASSLVVREGYKDEQFF
D: NA; V: TRBV7-6; J: TRBJ2-7; size: NA; DNA: TGTGCCAGCAGCTCTAATAGCGGCGCCGAGCAGTACTTC; CDR3: CASSSNSGAEQYF